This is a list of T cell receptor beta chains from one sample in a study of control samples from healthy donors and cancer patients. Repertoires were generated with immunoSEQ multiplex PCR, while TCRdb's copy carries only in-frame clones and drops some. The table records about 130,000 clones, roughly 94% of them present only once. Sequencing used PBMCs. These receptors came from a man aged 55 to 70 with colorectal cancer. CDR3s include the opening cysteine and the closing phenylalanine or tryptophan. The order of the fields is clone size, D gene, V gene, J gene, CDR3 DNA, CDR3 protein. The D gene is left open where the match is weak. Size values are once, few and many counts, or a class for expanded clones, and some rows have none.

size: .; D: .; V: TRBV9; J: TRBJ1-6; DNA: TGTGCCAGCACCCGGACAGATAATTCACCCCTCCACTTT; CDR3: CASTRTDNSPLHF
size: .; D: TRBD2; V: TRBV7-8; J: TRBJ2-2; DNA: TGTGCCAGCAGCTTGTGGACTAGCGGGAACACCGGGGAGCTGTTTTTT; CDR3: CASSLWTSGNTGELFF
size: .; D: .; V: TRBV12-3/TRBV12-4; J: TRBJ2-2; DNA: TGTGCCAGCAGTTGGGGGCCCGGGGAGCTGTTTTTT; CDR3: CASSWGPGELFF
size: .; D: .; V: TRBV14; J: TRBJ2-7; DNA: TGTGCCAGCAGCCAATTCGGCGGACTATCCTACGAGCAGTACTTC; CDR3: CASSQFGGLSYEQYF
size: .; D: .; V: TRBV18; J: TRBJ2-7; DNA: TGTGCCAGTTCTAGGTCAGGAGCCTACGAGCAGTACTTC; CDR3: CASSRSGAYEQYF
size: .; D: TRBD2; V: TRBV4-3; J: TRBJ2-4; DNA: TGCGCCAGCAGCCCGACACAACGGGGAGGGAACATTCAGTACTTC; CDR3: CASSPTQRGGNIQYF
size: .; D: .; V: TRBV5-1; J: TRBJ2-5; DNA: TGCGCCAGCAGCTTGGCCGGGCAGCTACAAGAGACCCAGTACTTC; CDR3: CASSLAGQLQETQYF
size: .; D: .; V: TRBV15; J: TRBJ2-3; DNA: TGTGCCACCAGCAGAGATCAAGGGACAGATACGCAGTATTTT; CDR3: CATSRDQGTDTQYF
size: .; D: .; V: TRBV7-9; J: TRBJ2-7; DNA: TGTGCCAGCAGCTTATCGACAGGTACCTACGAGCAGTACTTC; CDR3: CASSLSTGTYEQYF
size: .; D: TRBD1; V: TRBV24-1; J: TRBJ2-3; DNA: TGTGCCACCAGTGATTACTCTTGGGACAGGGGGCAAGCAGATACGCAGTATTTT; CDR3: CATSDYSWDRGQADTQYF
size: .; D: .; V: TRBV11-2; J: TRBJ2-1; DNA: TGTGCCAGCAGCTTAGACAGGCACAATGAGCAGTTCTTC; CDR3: CASSLDRHNEQFF
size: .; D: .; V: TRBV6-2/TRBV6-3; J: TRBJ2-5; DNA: TGTGCCAGCAGTTTTACTAGGAAGGAGACCCAGTACTTC; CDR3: CASSFTRKETQYF
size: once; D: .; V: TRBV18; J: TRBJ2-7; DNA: TGTGCCAGCTCACCAGGGCAGGGCAGCTCCTACGAGCAGTACTTC; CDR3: CASSPGQGSSYEQYF
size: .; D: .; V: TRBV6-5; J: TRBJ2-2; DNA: TGTGCCAGCAGTCCGGATCCAAACCTCCTCCGGGAGCTGTTTTTT; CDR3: CASSPDPNLLRELFF